This section outlines one T cell receptor (beta chain) sequence together with its context. This specimen belongs to a study of shared clonotypes between healthy human individuals. Only in-frame clones appear in the TCRdb table, and some are missing; sequencing was by immunoSEQ multiplex PCR. The sample contains approximately 2.1 million clones, more than 80% of which appear only once. Germline trimming cut 8 bases from V and 3 bases from J; bases unmatched to any gene: 14. The CDR3 runs 17 residues. The rearrangement links TRBV23-1 to TRBJ2-5, with 11 bases lining up with TRBD1. TRBV23-1 is marked as an open reading frame, function uncertain. The sample was naive CD4+ T cells from PBMCs. Subset in this sample: CD45RA+ positively selected. This receptor was identified in a man aged 18-30 years in good health. Some clones in this sample may be carry-over from other donors' samples. The DNA for the CDR3 is TGCGCCAGCCGAACGAAATGGACAGGGGGCACGAAAGAGACCCAGTACTTC. Its protein is CASRTKWTGGTKETQYF.